This T cell receptor (beta chain) was profiled in a study of long-term antiretroviral therapy in people with HIV. General study findings and limits: Relative to transplant donor controls, diversity remained lower despite increasing after ART.

At the survey level, the v3.0 immunoSEQ assay was run. Assay used: immunoSEQ multiplex PCR; TCRdb lists only in-frame clones, some missing. The sample records around 29,000 clones, over 90% being singletons. Concerning this clone itself: As yet, its antigen is unknown.

A minimum of one pre-ART and two post-ART PBMC samples existed for each donor. This clonotype originated in a woman aged 40 to 49 with HIV. The input for sequencing was unsorted PBMCs, taken roughly 6.5 years after starting antiretroviral therapy.

The CDR3 is CASSLVLRGGNSPLHF. The CDR3 region has the DNA TGTGCCAGCAGCTTGGTCTTGCGGGGGGGTAATTCACCCCTCCACTTT. The V gene is TRBV5-4, the J gene TRBJ1-6; TRBD1 is a possible D gene (5 bases). Germline V CDR1 and CDR2: SGHNT, YYREEE (reference sequence). V was pared by 0 bases and J by 6 bases, with 13 bases between. The CDR3 is 16 amino acids.